These 8 T cell receptor beta chains originate from one sample sequenced in a study of blood T cells in healthy people across ages. A J-beta primer mix and a sample-barcoded 5' primer were used in a second PCR of roughly 7 to 12 cycles. One entry per CDR3 protein results from TCRdb running MiXCR on the 5' RACE reads. Of 1.4 million to 1.5 million distinct CDR3 sequences listed, 42% are singletons. The source material was blood. All receptors come from a woman aged 18-29 years in good health.

The chain recombines TRBV20-1 with TRBJ2-5; TRBD2 matches at 13 bases. This CDR3 is 15 amino acids long. Per the germline V gene, CDR1 is DFQATT and CDR2 is SNEGSKA (reference sequence). Trimming at V came to 1 base and at J to 1 base, leaving 0 bases not matched to a gene. CDR3 loop: CSARGTSGGQETQYF. CDR3 bases: TGCAGTGCTAGAGGGACTAGCGGGGGCCAAGAGACCCAGTACTTC.

The CDR3 DNA sequence: TGTGCCAGCAGTCGTAATCTAGCGGGAGAGTTGAATGAGCAGTTCTTC. This sequence encodes CASSRNLAGELNEQFF. The V and J genes are TRBV6-2 or TRBV6-3 and TRBJ2-1, with 10 bases fitting TRBD2. The CDR3 is 16 residues long. CDR1 and CDR2 (germline): MNHEY, SVGEGT. Trimming removed 5 bases from V and 7 bases from J; junction bases left unmatched: 11.

In regard to this clonotype: Just one base apart from a much larger clone, this may be a read error. This chain uses TRBV25-1 with TRBJ2-7; D is uncertain. V lost 0 bases and J lost 0, with 9 bases in between. This CDR3 has 15 amino acids. The V gene's germline CDR1 is MGHDK and CDR2 SYGVNS. CDR3 residues: CASSEYLQSSYEQYF. The CDR3 DNA reads TGTGCCAGCAGTGAATATTTGCAGAGCTCCTACGAGCAGTACTTC.

This chain uses TRBV5-4 with TRBJ2-1; perhaps D is TRBD1 or TRBD2 (5 bases each). The J call may not be correct, given that the DNA end is closer to TRBJ2-7. The CDR3 sequence is 15 residues long. The germline V gene has CDR1 SGHNT and CDR2 YYREEE (reference sequence). CDR3 sequence reads: CASNYWGLSYNEQYF. The CDR3 DNA sequence: TGTGCCAGCAACTACTGGGGGTTGTCCTACAATGAGCAGTACTTC.

CDR3 DNA sequence: TGTGCCAGCAGGGGACACAACAATCAGCCCCAGCATTTT. It yields the protein CASRGHNNQPQHF. This chain links TRBV2 with TRBJ1-5; D perhaps matches TRBD1 (6 bases). CDR1 SNHLY and CDR2 FYNNEI come from the germline V gene. Trimming cost V 6 bases and J 3 bases, with 9 bases left between them. There are 13 residues in the CDR3. The entire variable domain, with the rest obtained from reference TRBV2 and TRBJ1-5, is as follows: EPEVTQTPSHQVTQMGQEVILRCVPISNHLYFYWYRQILGQKVEFLVSFYNNEISEKSEIFDDQFSVERPDGSNFTLKIRSTKLEDSAMYFCASRGHNNQPQHFGDGTRLSIL.

The gene calls are TRBV10-1 and TRBJ2-5, with D maybe TRBD2 (5 bases). Trimming shortened V by 8 bases and J by 11 bases, and 21 bases separated the two germline ends. Germline CDR1 is WNHNN and CDR2 is SYGVQD (reference sequence). This CDR3 is 13 amino acids long. CDR3 coding DNA: TGCGCCAGCTGTGGGATTATCGACGGGAAGCAGTACTTC. It translates to CASCGIIDGKQYF.

This chain connects TRBV6-5 to TRBJ1-4; D ambiguous. Trimming removed 6 bases from V and 5 bases from J, with 10 bases in between. There are 13 residues in the CDR3. Germline assignment: CDR1 MNHEY and CDR2 SVGAGI. The CDR3 region is CASSALANEKLFF. Written as DNA, the CDR3 is TGTGCCAGCAGCGCCTTGGCAAATGAAAAACTGTTTTTT.

This clonotype has a single count. This chain links TRBV6-2 or TRBV6-3 with TRBJ2-4, with TRBD2 matching over 7 bases. V was pared by 5 bases and J by 8 bases, with 9 bases of the junction left unmatched. The CDR3 has 14 amino acids. Germline CDR1 is MNHEY and CDR2 is SVGEGT. The CDR3 region has the DNA TGTGCCAGCAGTGGGGCGGGGAGGGGTCACATTCAGTACTTC. Its translation: CASSGAGRGHIQYF.